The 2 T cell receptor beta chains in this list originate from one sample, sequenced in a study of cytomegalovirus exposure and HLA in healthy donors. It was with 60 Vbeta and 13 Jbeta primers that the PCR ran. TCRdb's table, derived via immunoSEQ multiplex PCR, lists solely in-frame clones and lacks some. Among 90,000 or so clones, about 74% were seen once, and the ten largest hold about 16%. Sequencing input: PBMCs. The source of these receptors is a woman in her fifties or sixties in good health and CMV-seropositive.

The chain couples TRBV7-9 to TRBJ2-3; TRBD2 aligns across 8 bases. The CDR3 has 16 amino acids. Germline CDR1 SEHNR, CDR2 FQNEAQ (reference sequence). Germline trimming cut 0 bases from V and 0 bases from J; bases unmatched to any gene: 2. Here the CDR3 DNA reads TGTGCCAGCAGCTTAGCAACTAGCGGTAGCACAGATACGCAGTATTTT. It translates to CASSLATSGSTDTQYF.

CDR3 protein: CASSQFYEQYF. CDR3 in DNA: TGCGCCAGCAGCCAGTTCTACGAGCAGTACTTC. J is TRBJ2-7 and V is TRBV5-1; no clear D. Germline-derived CDR1 and CDR2 are SGHRS and YFSETQ. Trimming took 4 bases from V and 3 from J, leaving 5 bases between them. The CDR3 covers 11 residues.